This T cell receptor (beta chain) derives from a study of shared clonotypes between healthy human individuals (dated by TCRdb to between 2020 and 2021). Looking at the study overall: The cohort included three men and a couple of women between 18 and 49 years of age. To increase sequencing depth and limit assay-specific biases, different laboratories used diverse techniques to prepare libraries and sequence TCR repertoires. To estimate repertoire size and how much clonotype sharing occurs between individuals, the study deeply sequenced the blood TCR repertoires of several healthy adults. Per donor, leukapheresis produced somewhere between about 0.94 and 8.9 billion PBMCs. Per donor, three plates each were used for CD4 naive and CD4 memory, two for CD8 naive, and one for CD8 memory.

Using the deep immunoSEQ assay, multiplex PCR amplified TCR CDR3 regions from genomic DNA. Genomic DNA extracted from each cell subset was distributed evenly over all wells of several immunoSEQ 96-well plates, and each plate served as one replicate. For sorted subsets, 200 to 250 ng of genomic DNA, equivalent to some 30,000 T cell genomes, went into each replicate PCR. Purified libraries were measured with a Qubit 3.0 fluorometer, size-checked on a Bioanalyzer 2100, and measured again with the KAPA Library Quantification kit. Every immunoSEQ 96-well plate was sequenced on a separate single-read 150-cycle Illumina NextSeq 550 flow cell. Concerning the study's data processing: Because the immunoSEQ output included only junctional sequences and no quality scores, the filtering could not be the same as the filtering used for full-length reads. To assign V/J genes and CDR3, sequences were annotated against IMGT germline references using PyIR, a Python wrapper for IgBLAST v1.9. Reads were removed for weak V/J assignments (E-value above 1e-6), missing CDR3, stop codons, out-of-frame junctions, or ambiguous translated residues. A V3J clonotype was defined by an identical inferred V gene, J gene, and CDR3 amino acid sequence. To compute the percentage overlap between repertoires, the number of shared unique clonotypes was divided by the size of the smaller repertoire. Three approaches were used to assess repertoire richness: RTK rarefaction, the Chao1 estimator, and Recon v2.1 estimates of unobserved clonotypes. For all TCRbeta clonotypes obtained by the gDNA method from a few donors, generation probabilities were computed with OLGA. The immuneACCESS repertoire file appears here via TCRdb, limited to in-frame rearrangements. These files lack a portion of the clones; in checked studies, under half of the deficit traces to unresolved V genes, and the cause of the others is not known. From that table come the V and J calls and clone size; the DNA was used to work out D and trimming. Present in this sample are 2 million to 2.5 million clones, less than 95% of which were seen just once. The ten biggest clones cover roughly 1% of the sample.

As concerns this clone: Its antigen is currently not known. No much larger clonotype is one base removed from it; base qualities were not supplied.

Results and caveats for the whole study, not just this receptor: Larger estimated clonotype richness was generally found for naive subsets than for memory subsets. Clonotypes shared by all four sorted-subset donors showed higher generation probabilities than non-shared clonotypes. Sampling was limited to blood, and TCR repertoires in tissue likely differ from TCR repertoires in blood. The genetic and exposure-history diversity represented was limited by the small number of donors. Even with the large sequencing depth, rarefaction of the sorted-subset datasets indicated that sequencing was incomplete. Pairwise subsampling led to the expectation that sequencing depth would affect the degree of clonotype sharing among donors. Roughly 5% of naive CD4, around 3.5% of naive CD8, about 2.1% of memory CD4, and over 0.35% of memory CD8 clonotypes were shared across several donors.

Trimming removed 5 bases from V and 10 bases from J; the gene matches leave 8 bases unexplained. Reading the germline V gene gives CDR1 MNHEY and CDR2 SVGAGI. The cysteine opens and the phenylalanine closes a CDR3 of 15 amino acids. Only the CDR3 DNA is retained, 45 bases long and in frame from the first base. CD8 naive samples consisted of CD45RO-negative cells that were positively selected for CCR7, yielding a CD45RA+CCR7+ population without TemRA cells. The donors were healthy, HIV-negative adults with no recently reported acute infections or vaccinations. Every donor was a Caucasian adult living in Nashville, Tennessee, USA. After blood collection by leukapheresis, PBMCs were isolated using Ficoll-Histopaque density gradient centrifugation and then cryopreserved in the vapor phase of liquid nitrogen. Analytical flow cytometry was used to check the purity and quantity of every magnetically sorted T cell population. Genomic DNA was isolated from each sorted fraction and quantified by UV absorbance on a Nanodrop 2000c.

The chain employs TRBV6-5 and TRBJ1-6; 10 central bases correspond to TRBD1. Sequences were obtained from naive CD8+ T cells sorted from blood. Per the publication, the cell subset or site label means: CD45RA+CCR7+. This TCR was sampled from a man aged 18 to 29 in good health. CDR3 region: CASSPGTGVRSPLHF. The nucleotides are TGTGCCAGCAGTCCCGGGACAGGGGTCCGCTCACCCCTCCACTTT.